The 6 T cell receptor beta chains listed next were all sequenced from one sample in a study of liver allograft versus peripheral blood T cells. Across the whole study: Repertoires of T cell receptors in transplanted livers were compared with recipients' peripheral blood repertoires.

TCRdb re-called the reads through MiXCR, storing one row per CDR3 protein. The profile shows under 600 distinct CDR3 sequences, about 15% of them singletons. Every receptor here comes from a human patient who had a liver transplant. Certain T cells may be donor cells from the graft.

This clonotype is medium-sized in the sample. This rearrangement joins TRBV19 to TRBJ2-5, with a tentative D call TRBD2 (6 bases). Germline-derived CDR1 and CDR2 are LNHDA and SQIVND (reference sequence). With 5 bases removed from V and 5 bases from J, the gap between germline ends came to 15 bases. This CDR3 has 14 residues. CDR3 sequence: CASSESGGAETQYF. CDR3 nucleotides: TGTGCCAGTAGTGAAAGTGGAGGGGCCGAGACCCAGTACTTC. Filled out from reference TRBV19 and TRBJ2-5, the complete variable domain reads DGGITQSPKYLFRKEGQNVTLSCEQNLNHDAMYWYRQDPGQGLRLIYYSQIVNDFQKGDIAEGYSVSREKKESFPLTVTSAQKNPTAFYLCASSESGGAETQYFGPGTRLLVL.

Concerning this clonotype: This likely traces to a read error, being one base from a far larger clone. V usage is TRBV10-3 and J usage is TRBJ1-3; weak D call: TRBD1 (5 bases). CDR3 length: 14 amino acids. With 5 bases removed from V and 3 bases from J, the gap between germline ends came to 11 bases. Germline V CDR1 and CDR2: ENHRY, SYGVKD. CDR3 in amino acids: CAISYGDGGNTIYF. Here the CDR3 DNA reads TGTGCCATCAGTTACGGGGACGGTGGAAACACCATATATTTT.

This clonotype is labeled as large. The chain recombines TRBV20-1 with TRBJ1-4; D ambiguous. The CDR3 loop spans 15 amino acids. V was cut by 3 bases and J by 0 bases, with 11 bases left in between. Germline V gives CDR1 DFQATT, CDR2 SNEGSKA (reference sequence). CDR3 nucleotide sequence: TGCAGTGCTAGCGCTGGATTTGCAACTAATGAAAAACTGTTTTTT. It yields the protein CSASAGFATNEKLFF.

By share, this clonotype ranks as large. This CDR3 reads CASSYPSLTTNEKLFF. CDR3 sequence (DNA): TGTGCCAGCAGTTACCCCTCACTTACAACTAATGAAAAACTGTTTTTT. The chain joins TRBV6-6 to TRBJ1-4; D is unclear. CDR3 length equals 16 residues. The germline V gene encodes CDR1 MNHNY and CDR2 SVGAGI (reference sequence). V lost 2 bases and J lost 0, with 10 bases in between.

On this clonotype: A read error is the likely source, as a far larger clone sits one nucleotide away. This sequence joins TRBV10-3 and TRBJ2-1; no clear D gene. Germline CDR1 is ENHRY and CDR2 is SYGVKD. The length of the CDR3 is 12 residues. V lost 5 bases, J lost 5 bases, and 7 bases lay in between. This CDR3 is CAISPRNNEQFF. For the CDR3, the DNA is TGTGCCATCAGTCCCCGAAACAATGAGCAGTTCTTC.

The J gene is TRBJ1-1, the V gene TRBV3-1, with 9 bases fitting TRBD1. V shed 2 bases and J 1 base; nucleotides not matched to a gene: 5. Germline CDR1 LGHDT, CDR2 YNNKEL (reference sequence). The CDR3 sequence is 16 residues long. The CDR3 DNA reads TGTGCCAGCAGCCAATGGGGACAGGGTTCGAACACTGAAGCTTTCTTT. It yields the protein CASSQWGQGSNTEAFF.